Many counts were recorded for the clone carrying this T cell receptor (beta chain). Its antigen is not identified. J gave up 8 bases and V 7 bases, and 10 bases lay outside the gene matches. From germline, CDR1 is MNHEY and CDR2 SMNVEV (reference sequence). The CDR3 extends over 13 amino acids. One entry per CDR3 protein results from TCRdb running MiXCR on the reads. The data show some 110,000 distinct CDR3 sequences, around 10% seen once. This entry is derived from a study of T cell repertoires in cytomegalovirus infection. Study-level background: Signatures in public TCR beta sequences pointed to both CMV infection and matching HLA type. Notes on the study in general: Of the TCR beta families, the public ones yielded a cumulative frequency that identified carriers of CMV plus the relevant HLA.

Sequences were obtained from PBMCs, sequenced either directly or after in vitro stimulation (not recorded which). The receptor was derived from a human donor in good health (CMV status not recorded). Some clones in this sample may be carry-over from other donors' samples. The chain links TRBV27 to TRBJ1-2; 7 nucleotides line up with TRBD1. CDR3 loop: CASTSDRVAGYTF. The CDR3 bases are TGTGCCAGCACGTCTGACAGGGTTGCCGGCTACACCTTC.